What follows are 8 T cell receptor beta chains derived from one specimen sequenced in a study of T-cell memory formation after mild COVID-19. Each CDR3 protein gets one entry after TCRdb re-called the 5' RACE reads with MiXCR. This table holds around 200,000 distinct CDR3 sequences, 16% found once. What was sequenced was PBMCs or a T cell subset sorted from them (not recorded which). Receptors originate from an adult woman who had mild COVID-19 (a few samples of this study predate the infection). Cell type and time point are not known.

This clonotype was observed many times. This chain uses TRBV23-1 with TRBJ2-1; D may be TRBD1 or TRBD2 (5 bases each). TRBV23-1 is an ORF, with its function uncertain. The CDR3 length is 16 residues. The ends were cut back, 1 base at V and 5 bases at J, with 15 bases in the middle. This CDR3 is CASSQYGTEMDNEQFF. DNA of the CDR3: TGCGCCAGCAGTCAATACGGGACCGAAATGGACAATGAGCAGTTCTTC.

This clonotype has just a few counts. The chain's CDR3 is CASSLVRPNEQFF. CDR3 nucleotides: TGTGCCAGCAGCCTAGTTCGGCCTAATGAGCAGTTCTTC. The chain uses TRBV7-2 and TRBJ2-1; D is undetermined. Looked up from germline, CDR1 is SGHTA and CDR2 is FQGNSA. This CDR3 spans 13 amino acids. The germline V and J ends were trimmed by 5 bases and 7 bases, with 12 bases remaining between them. The full variable domain, its missing parts supplied by reference TRBV7-2 and TRBJ2-1, is GAGVSQSPSNKVTEKGKDVELRCDPISGHTALYWYRQSLGQGLEFLIYFQGNSAPDKSGLPSDRFSAERTGGSVSTLTIQRTQQEDSAVYLCASSLVRPNEQFFGPGTRLTVL.

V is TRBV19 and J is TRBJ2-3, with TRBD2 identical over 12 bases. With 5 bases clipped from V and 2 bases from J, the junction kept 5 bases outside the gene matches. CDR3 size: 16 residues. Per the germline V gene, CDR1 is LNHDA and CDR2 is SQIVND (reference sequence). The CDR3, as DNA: TGTGCCAGTAGTCTCCGGACTAGCGGGGACACAGATACGCAGTATTTT. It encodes CASSLRTSGDTDTQYF.

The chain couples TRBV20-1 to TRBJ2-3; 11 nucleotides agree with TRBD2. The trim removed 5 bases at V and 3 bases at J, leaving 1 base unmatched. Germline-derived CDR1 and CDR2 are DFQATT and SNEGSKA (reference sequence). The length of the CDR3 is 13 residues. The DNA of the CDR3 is TGCAGTGCTTCTAGCGGGGGGACAGATACGCAGTATTTT. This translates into CSASSGGTDTQYF.

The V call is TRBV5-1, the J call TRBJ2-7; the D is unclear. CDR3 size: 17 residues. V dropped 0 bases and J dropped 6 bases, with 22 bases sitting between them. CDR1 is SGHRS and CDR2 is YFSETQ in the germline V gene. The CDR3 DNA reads TGCGCCAGCAGCTTGGTGGTGAGAGGCGCGTCGGGTTTCGAGCAGTACTTC. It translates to CASSLVVRGASGFEQYF.

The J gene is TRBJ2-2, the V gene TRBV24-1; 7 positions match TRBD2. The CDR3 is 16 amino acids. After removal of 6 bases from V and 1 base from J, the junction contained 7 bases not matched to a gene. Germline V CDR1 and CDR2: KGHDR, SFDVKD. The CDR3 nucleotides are TGTGCCACCAGTTACCGCGGGGGTTTGAACACCGGGGAGCTGTTTTTT. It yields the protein CATSYRGGLNTGELFF.

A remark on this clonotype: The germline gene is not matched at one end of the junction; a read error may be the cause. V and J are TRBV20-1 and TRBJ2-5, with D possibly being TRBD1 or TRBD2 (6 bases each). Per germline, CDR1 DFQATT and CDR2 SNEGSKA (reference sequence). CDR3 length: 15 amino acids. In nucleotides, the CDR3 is TGCAGTGCCAGGAGGAGGGGGTCATATCAAGAGACCCAGCACTTC. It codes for CSARRRGSYQETQHF.

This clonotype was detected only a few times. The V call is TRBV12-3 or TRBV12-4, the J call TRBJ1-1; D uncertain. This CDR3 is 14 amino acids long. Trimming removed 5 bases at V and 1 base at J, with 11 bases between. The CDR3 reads CASSPILANTEAFF. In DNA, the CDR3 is TGTGCCAGCAGTCCTATACTGGCGAACACTGAAGCTTTCTTT.